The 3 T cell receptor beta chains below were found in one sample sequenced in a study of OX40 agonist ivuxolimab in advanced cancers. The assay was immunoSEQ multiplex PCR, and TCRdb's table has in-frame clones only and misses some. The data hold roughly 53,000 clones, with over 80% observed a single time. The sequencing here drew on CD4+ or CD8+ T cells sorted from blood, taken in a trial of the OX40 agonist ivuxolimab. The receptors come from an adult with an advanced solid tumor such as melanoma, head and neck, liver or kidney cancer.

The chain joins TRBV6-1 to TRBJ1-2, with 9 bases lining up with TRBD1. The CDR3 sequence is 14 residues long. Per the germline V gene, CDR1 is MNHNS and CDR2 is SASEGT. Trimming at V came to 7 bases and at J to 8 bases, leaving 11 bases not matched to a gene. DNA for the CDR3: TGTGCCAGCACCGAGGGGGACAGGGTACGAGGCTACACCTTC. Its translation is CASTEGDRVRGYTF.

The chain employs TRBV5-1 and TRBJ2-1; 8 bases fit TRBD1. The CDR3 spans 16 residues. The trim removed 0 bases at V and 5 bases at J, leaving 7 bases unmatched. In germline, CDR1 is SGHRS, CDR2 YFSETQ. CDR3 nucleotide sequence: TGCGCCAGCAGCTTGGTTCCGGGACAGGTTAACAATGAGCAGTTCTTC. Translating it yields CASSLVPGQVNNEQFF.

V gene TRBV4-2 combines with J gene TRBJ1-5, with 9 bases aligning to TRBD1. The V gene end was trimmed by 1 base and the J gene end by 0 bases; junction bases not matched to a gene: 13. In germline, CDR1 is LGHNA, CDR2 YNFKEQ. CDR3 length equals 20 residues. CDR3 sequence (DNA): TGTGCCAGCAGCCAAGGGGTGGCGACAGGGGGGAAATTTAGCAATCAGCCCCAGCATTTT. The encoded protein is CASSQGVATGGKFSNQPQHF.